This TCR beta chain was sequenced in a study of identical twins. Germline assignment: CDR1 MNHEY and CDR2 SMNVEV (reference sequence). The CDR3 is made up of 14 amino acids. Deletions cut 8 bases from V and 2 bases from J, with 12 bases between. As for this clonotype: Its antigen remains unknown.

General observations from the study: A partial confounding effect on zero-insertion analyses could come from invariant MAIT and iNKT cells.

TCRdb reanalysed the 5' RACE reads using MiXCR and keeps one entry per CDR3 protein. The table records 520,000 or so distinct CDR3 sequences, about 20% of them present only once. These data are also associated with another study on T cells expressing NK-cell markers. That study adds: The CD3+CD56-NKG2C+ fraction of a handful of donors was likewise dominated by these clonotypes.

The origin of this receptor is a woman between 18 and 29 years old in good health. The J gene is TRBJ2-2, the V gene TRBV27; D not resolved. The sample comprised CD4+ T cells sorted from blood. This chain's CDR3 is CASGIRVNTGELFF. Here the CDR3 DNA reads TGTGCCAGCGGGATCCGAGTTAACACCGGGGAGCTGTTTTTT.